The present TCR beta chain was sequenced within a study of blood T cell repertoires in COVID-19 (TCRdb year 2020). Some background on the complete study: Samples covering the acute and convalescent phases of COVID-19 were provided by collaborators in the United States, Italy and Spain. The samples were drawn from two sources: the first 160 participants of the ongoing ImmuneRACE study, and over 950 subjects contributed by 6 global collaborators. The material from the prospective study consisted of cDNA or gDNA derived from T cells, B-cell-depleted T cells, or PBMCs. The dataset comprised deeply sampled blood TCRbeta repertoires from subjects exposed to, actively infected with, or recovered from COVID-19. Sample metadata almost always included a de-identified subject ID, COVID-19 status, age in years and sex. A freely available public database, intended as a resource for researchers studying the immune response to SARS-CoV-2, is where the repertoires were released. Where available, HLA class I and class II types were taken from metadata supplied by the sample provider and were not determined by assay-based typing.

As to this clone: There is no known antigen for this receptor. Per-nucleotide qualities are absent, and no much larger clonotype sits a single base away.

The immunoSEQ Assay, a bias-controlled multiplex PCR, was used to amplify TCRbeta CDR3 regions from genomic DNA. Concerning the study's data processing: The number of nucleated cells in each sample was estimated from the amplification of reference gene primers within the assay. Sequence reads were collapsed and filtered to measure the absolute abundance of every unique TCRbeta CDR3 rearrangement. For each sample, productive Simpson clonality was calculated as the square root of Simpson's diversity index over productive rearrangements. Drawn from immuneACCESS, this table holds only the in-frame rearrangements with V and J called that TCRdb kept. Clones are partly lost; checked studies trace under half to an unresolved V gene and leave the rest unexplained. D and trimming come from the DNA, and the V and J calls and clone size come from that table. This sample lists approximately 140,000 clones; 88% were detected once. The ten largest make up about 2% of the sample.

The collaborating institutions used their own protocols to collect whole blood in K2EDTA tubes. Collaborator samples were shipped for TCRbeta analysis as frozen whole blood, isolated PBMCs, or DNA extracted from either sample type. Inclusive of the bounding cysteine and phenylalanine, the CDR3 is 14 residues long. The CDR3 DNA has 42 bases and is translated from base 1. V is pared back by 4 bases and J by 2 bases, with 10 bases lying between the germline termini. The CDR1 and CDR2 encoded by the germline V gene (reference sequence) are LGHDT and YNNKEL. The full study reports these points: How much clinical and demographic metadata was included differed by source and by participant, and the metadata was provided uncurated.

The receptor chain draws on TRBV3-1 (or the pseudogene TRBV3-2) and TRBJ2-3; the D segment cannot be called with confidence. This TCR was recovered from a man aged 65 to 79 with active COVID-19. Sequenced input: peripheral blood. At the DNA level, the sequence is TGTGCCAGCAGCCTTAGCCCCTCCACAGATACGCAGTATTTT. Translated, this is CASSLSPSTDTQYF.